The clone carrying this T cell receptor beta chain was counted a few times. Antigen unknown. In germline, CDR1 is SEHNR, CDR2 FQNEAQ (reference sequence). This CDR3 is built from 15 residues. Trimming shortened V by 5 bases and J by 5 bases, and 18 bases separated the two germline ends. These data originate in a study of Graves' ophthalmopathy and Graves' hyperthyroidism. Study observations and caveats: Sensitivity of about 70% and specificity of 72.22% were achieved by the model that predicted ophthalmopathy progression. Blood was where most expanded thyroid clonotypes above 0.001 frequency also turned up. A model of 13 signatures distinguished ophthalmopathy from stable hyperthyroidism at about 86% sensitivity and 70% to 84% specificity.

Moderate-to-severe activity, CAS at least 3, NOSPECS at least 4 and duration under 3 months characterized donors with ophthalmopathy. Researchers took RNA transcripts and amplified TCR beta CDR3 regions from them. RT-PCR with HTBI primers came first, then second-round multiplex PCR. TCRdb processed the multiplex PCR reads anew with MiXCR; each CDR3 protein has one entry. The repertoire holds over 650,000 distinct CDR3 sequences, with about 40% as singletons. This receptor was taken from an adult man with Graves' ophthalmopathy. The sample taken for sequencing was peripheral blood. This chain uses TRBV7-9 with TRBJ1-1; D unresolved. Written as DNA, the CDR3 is TGTGCCAGCAGCCCCCCCCCCGGGCTGGGGACTGAAGCTTTCTTT. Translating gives CASSPPPGLGTEAFF.